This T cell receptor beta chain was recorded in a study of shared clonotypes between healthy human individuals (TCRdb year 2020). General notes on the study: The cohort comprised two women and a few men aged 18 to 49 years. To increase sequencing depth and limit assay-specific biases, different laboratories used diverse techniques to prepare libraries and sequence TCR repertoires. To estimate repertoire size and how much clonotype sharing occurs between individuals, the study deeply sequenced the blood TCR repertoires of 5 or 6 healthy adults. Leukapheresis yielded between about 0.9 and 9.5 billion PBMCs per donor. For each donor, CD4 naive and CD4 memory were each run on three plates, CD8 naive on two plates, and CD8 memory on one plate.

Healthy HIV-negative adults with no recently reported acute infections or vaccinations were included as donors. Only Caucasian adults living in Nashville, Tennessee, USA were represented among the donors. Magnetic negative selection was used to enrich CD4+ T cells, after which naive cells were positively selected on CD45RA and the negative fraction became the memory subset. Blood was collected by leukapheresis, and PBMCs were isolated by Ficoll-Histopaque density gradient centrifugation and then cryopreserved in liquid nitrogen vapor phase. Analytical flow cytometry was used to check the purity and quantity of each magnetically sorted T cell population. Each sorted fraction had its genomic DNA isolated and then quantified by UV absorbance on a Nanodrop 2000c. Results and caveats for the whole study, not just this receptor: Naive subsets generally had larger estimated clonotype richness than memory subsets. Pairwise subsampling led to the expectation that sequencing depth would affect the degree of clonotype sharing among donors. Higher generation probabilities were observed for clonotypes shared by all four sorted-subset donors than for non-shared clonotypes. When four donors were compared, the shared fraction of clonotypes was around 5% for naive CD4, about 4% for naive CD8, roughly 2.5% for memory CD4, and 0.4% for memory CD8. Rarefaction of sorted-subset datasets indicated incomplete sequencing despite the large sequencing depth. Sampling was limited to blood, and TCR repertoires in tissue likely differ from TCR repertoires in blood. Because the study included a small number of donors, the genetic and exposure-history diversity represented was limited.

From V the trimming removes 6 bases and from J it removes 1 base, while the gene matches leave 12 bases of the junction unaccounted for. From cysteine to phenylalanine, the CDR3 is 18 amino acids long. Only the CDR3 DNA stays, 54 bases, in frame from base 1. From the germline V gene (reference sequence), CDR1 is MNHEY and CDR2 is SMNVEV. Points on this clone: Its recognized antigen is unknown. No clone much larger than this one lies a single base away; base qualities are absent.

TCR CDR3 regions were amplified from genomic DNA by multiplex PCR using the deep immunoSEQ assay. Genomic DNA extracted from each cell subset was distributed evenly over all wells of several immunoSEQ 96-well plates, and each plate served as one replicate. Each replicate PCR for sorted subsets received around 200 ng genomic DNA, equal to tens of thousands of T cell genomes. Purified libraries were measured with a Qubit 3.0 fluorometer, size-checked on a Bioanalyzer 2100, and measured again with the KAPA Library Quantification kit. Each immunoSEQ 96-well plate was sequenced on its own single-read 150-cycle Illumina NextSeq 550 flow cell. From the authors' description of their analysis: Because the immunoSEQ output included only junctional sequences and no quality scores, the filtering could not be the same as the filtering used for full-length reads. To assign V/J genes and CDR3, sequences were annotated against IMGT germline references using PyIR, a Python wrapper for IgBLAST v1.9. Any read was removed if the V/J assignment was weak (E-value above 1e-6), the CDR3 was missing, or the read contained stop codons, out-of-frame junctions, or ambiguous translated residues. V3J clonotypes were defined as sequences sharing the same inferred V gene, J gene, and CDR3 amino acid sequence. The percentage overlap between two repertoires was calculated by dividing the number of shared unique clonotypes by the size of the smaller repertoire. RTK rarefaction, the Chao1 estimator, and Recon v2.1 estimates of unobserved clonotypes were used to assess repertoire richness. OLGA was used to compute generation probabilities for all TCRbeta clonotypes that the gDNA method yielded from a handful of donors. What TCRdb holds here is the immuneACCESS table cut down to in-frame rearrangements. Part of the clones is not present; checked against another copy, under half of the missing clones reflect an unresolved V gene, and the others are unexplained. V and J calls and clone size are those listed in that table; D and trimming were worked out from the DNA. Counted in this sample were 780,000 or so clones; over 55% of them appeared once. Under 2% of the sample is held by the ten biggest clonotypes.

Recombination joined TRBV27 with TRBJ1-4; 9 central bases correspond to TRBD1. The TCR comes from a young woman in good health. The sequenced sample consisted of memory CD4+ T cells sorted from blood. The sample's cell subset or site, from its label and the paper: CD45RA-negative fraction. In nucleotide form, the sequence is TGTGCCAGCAGATCCATTAGACAGGGGGTGGAAACTAATGAAAAACTGTTTTTT. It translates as CASRSIRQGVETNEKLFF.